This T cell receptor beta chain stems from a study of regulatory dendritic cells for organ transplantation. Concerning this clone itself: What it recognizes is unknown.

CD4+ or CD8+ T cells were sorted as naive CD45RA+ or memory CD45RO+. The method was immunoSEQ multiplex PCR; TCRdb's version includes in-frame clones alone and lacks a portion of them. The sample records approximately 29,000 clones, roughly 80% being singletons. Study-level results: Naive T cells showed high diversity, memory cells less, memory CD8+ least. Mature dendritic cells appeared to drive more memory CD8+ clonal expansion than regulatory ones. Between individuals, the alloreactive memory CD8+ T cell pool differed considerably.

This clonotype was sampled from a human donor in good health. Material for sequencing was naive CD4+ T cells from blood. The subset was: CD45RA+ naive T cells.

CDR3 DNA sequence: TGTGCCAGCAGTTACACCACAGGGATTGGGGCCAACGTCCTGACTTTC. It encodes CASSYTTGIGANVLTF. V and J are TRBV6-5 and TRBJ2-6; maybe TRBD1 (6 bases). This CDR3 comprises 16 residues. Trimming stripped 2 bases from V and 3 bases from J, with 11 bases between. Looked up from germline, CDR1 is MNHEY and CDR2 is SVGAGI.